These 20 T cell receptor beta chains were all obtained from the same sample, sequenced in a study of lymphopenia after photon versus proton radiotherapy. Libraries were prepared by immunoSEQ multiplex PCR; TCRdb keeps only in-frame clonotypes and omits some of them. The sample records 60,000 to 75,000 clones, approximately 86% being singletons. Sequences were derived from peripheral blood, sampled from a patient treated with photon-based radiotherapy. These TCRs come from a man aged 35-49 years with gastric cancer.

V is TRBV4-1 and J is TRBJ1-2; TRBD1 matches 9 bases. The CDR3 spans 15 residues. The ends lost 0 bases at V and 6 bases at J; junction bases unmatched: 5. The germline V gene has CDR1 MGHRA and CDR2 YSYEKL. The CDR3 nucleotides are TGCGCCAGCAGCCAAGATGTGGGACAGGGCGATGGCTACACCTTC. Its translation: CASSQDVGQGDGYTF.

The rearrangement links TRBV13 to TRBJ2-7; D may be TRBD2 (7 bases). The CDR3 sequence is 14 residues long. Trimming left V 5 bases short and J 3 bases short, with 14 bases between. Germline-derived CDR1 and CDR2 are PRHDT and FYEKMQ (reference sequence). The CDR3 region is CASSPRGGGYEQYF. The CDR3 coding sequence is TGTGCCAGCAGCCCGCGGGGAGGGGGCTACGAGCAGTACTTC.

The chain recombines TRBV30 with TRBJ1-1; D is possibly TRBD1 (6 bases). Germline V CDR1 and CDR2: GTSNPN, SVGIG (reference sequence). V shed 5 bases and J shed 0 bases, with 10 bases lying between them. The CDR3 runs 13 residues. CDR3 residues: CAWGGDMNTEAFF. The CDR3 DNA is TGTGCCTGGGGGGGGGACATGAACACTGAAGCTTTCTTT. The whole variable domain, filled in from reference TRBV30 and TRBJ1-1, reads SQTIHQWPATLVQPVGSPLSLECTVEGTSNPNLYWYRQAAGRGLQLLFYSVGIGQISSEVPQNLSASRPQDRQFILSSKKLLLSDSGFYLCAWGGDMNTEAFFGQGTRLTVV.

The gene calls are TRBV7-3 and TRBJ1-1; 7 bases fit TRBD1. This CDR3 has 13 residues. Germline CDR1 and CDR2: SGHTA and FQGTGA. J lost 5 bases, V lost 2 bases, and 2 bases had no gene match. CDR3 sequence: CASSLQGGTEAFF. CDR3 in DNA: TGTGCCAGCAGCTTACAGGGGGGTACTGAAGCTTTCTTT.

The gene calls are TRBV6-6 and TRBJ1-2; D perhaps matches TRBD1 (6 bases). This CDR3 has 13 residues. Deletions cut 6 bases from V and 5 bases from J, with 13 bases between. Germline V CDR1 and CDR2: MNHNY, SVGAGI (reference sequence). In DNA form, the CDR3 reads TGTGCCAGCAGCCCCAAGGGGGAATATGGCTACACCTTC. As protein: CASSPKGEYGYTF.

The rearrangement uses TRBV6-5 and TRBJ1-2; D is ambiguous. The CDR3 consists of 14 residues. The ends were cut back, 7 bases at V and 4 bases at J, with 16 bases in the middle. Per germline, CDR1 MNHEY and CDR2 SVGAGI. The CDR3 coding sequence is TGTGCCAGCACCACCGTCGGACTGACCTATGGCTACACCTTC. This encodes CASTTVGLTYGYTF.

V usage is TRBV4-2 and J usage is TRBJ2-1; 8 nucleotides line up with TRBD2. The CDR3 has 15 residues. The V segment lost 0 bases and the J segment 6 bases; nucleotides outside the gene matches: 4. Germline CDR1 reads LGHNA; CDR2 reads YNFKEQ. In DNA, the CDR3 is TGTGCCAGCAGCCAAGATCGGGGGGGGCGCAATGAGCAGTTCTTC. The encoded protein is CASSQDRGGRNEQFF.

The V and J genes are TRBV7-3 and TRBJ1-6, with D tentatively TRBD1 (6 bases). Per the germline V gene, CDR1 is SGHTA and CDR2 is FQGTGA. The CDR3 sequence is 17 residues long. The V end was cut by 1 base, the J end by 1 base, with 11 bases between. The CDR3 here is CASSLSGRGSYNSPLHF. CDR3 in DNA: TGTGCCAGCAGCTTAAGCGGCAGGGGATCCTATAATTCACCCCTCCACTTT.

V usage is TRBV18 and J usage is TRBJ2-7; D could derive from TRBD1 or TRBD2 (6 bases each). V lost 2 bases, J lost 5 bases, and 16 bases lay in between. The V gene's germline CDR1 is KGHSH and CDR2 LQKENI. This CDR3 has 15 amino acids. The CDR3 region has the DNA TGTGCCAGCTCACCAGTAACTCCGGGGGCTAACGAGCAGTACTTC. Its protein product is CASSPVTPGANEQYF.

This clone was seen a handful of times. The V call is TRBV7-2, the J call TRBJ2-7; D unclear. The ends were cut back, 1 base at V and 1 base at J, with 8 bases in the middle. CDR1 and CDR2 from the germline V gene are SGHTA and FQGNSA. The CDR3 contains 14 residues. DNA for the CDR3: TGTGCCAGCAGCTTAGGGTTCAGGTCCTACGAGCAGTACTTC. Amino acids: CASSLGFRSYEQYF.

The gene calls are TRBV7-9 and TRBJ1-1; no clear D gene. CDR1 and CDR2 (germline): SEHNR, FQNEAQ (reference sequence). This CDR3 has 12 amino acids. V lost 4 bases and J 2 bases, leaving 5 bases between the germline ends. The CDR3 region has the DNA TGTGCCAGCAGCTCCATTAACACTGAAGCTTTCTTT. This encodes CASSSINTEAFF. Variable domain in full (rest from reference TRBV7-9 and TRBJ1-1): DTGVSQNPRHKITKRGQNVTFRCDPISEHNRLYWYRQTLGQGPEFLTYFQNEAQLEKSRLLSDRFSAERPKGSFSTLEIQRTEQGDSAMYLCASSSINTEAFFGQGTRLTVV.

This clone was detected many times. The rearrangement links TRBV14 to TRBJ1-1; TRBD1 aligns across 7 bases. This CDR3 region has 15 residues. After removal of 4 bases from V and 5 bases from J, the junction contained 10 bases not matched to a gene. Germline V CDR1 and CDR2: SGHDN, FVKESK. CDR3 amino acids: CASSLSRGARTEAFF. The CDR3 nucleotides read TGTGCCAGCAGCCTTTCCAGGGGGGCGCGGACTGAAGCTTTCTTT. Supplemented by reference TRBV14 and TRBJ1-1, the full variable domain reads EAGVTQFPSHSVIEKGQTVTLRCDPISGHDNLYWYRRVMGKEIKFLLHFVKESKQDESGMPNNRFLAERTGGTYSTLKVQPAELEDSGVYFCASSLSRGARTEAFFGQGTRLTVV.

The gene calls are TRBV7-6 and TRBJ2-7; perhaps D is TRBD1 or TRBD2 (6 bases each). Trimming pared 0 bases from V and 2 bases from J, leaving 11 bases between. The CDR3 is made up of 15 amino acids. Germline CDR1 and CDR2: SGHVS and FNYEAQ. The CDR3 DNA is TGTGCCAGCAGCTTAGCGTCAGGGGAGGCCTACGAGCAGTACTTC. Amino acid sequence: CASSLASGEAYEQYF. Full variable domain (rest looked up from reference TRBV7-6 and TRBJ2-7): GAGVSQSPRYKVTKRGQDVALRCDPISGHVSLYWYRQALGQGPEFLTYFNYEAQQDKSGLPNDRFSAERPEGSISTLTIQRTEQRDSAMYRCASSLASGEAYEQYFGPGTRLTVT.

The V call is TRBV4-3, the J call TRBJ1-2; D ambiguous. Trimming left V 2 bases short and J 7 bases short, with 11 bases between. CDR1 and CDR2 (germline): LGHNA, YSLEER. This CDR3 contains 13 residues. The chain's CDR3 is CASSQRVGRGYTF. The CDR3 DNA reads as TGCGCCAGCAGCCAACGGGTAGGACGTGGCTACACCTTC.

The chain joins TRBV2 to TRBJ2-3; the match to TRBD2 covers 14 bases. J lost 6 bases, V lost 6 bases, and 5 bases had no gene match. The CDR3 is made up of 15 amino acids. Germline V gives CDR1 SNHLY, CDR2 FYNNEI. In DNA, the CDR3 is TGTGCCAGCAGGGGGACTAGCGGGGGATTGGATACGCAGTATTTT. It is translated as CASRGTSGGLDTQYF. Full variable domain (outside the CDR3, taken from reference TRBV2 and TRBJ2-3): EPEVTQTPSHQVTQMGQEVILRCVPISNHLYFYWYRQILGQKVEFLVSFYNNEISEKSEIFDDQFSVERPDGSNFTLKIRSTKLEDSAMYFCASRGTSGGLDTQYFGPGTRLTVL.

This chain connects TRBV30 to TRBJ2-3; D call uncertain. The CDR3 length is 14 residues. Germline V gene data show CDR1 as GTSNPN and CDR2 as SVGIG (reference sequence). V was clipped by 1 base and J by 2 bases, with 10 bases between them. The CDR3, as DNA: TGTGCCTGGAGTGACGGGTTTGCCACAGATACGCAGTATTTT. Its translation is CAWSDGFATDTQYF.

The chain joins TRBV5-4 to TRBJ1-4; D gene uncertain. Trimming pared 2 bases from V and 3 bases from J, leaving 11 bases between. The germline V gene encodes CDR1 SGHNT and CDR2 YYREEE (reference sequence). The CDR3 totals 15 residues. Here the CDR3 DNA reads TGTGCCAGCAGCTTAGCGGGTTCTGCTAATGAAAAACTGTTTTTT. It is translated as CASSLAGSANEKLFF. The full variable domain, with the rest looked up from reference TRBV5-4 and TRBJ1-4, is ETGVTQSPTHLIKTRGQQVTLRCSSQSGHNTVSWYQQALGQGPQFIFQYYREEENGRGNFPPRFSGLQFPNYSSELNVNALELDDSALYLCASSLAGSANEKLFFGSGTQLSVL.

The CDR3 DNA reads as TGTGCTAGTGGCCGCCCACCTGAGGGCTATGGCTACACCTTC. Translating gives CASGRPPEGYGYTF. This rearrangement joins TRBV12-5 to TRBJ1-2, with D hard to call. The ends were cut back, 6 bases at V and 4 bases at J, with 15 bases in the middle. CDR1 and CDR2 (germline): LGHNT, FRNRAP. This CDR3 has 14 amino acids.

CDR3 sequence: CASSSERNTEAFF. The CDR3, as DNA: TGTGCCAGCAGCTCTGAGCGGAACACTGAAGCTTTCTTT. The chain couples TRBV7-3 to TRBJ1-1, with D uncertain. Germline lookup yields CDR1 SGHTA and CDR2 FQGTGA. The CDR3 is 13 amino acids. V was cut by 4 bases and J by 1 base, with 7 bases left in between. Full variable domain (outside the CDR3, taken from reference TRBV7-3 and TRBJ1-1): GAGVSQTPSNKVTEKGKYVELRCDPISGHTALYWYRQSLGQGPEFLIYFQGTGAADDSGLPNDRFFAVRPEGSVSTLKIQRTERGDSAVYLCASSSERNTEAFFGQGTRLTVV.

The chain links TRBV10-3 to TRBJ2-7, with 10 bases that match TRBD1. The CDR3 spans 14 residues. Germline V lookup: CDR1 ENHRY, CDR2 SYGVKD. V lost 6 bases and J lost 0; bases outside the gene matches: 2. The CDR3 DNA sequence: TGTGCCATCAGAGGGGACAGGGGCTCCTACGAGCAGTACTTC. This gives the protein CAIRGDRGSYEQYF.